Below, 29 T cell receptor beta chains from the same sample are listed, as sequenced in a study of CD8+ T cells in alopecia areata. In each case, RNA was isolated and then reverse transcribed into cDNA as the sequencing template. Profiled with immunoSEQ multiplex PCR; TCRdb holds only in-frame clones, not every one. Of about 180,000 clones in the sample, 50% to 70% are singletons; the top ten hold under 15%. Sequencing used CD4+ T cells sorted from blood, obtained at week 0. Receptor source: a human donor with alopecia areata.

The rearrangement links TRBV23-1 to TRBJ2-5; 11 bases fit TRBD2. TRBV23-1 is noted as an ORF with a role that remains uncertain. CDR3 length: 17 amino acids. Trimming took 0 bases from V and 0 from J; bases not matched to a gene: 3. The CDR3: CASSQSVSGGDQETQYF. The DNA of the CDR3 is TGCGCCAGCAGTCAATCCGTTAGCGGGGGGGACCAAGAGACCCAGTACTTC.

V is TRBV6-5 and J is TRBJ2-3; D possibly uses TRBD1 or TRBD2 (5 bases each). Germline V gene lookup returns CDR1 MNHEY and CDR2 SVGAGI. The germline V and J ends were trimmed by 6 bases and 5 bases, with 12 bases remaining between them. This CDR3 is 13 amino acids long. For the CDR3, the DNA is TGTGCCAGCAGCCGGGACCACCAAGATACGCAGTATTTT. Protein: CASSRDHQDTQYF.

This clone was detected once. The chain combines TRBV5-1 with TRBJ2-5; D might be TRBD1 (5 bases). Germline loops: CDR1 SGHRS, CDR2 YFSETQ. The CDR3 contains 12 residues. Trimming pared 4 bases from V and 4 bases from J, leaving 8 bases between. Written as DNA, the CDR3 is TGCGCCAGCAGCAACCAGGGAGAGACCCAGTACTTC. Its protein is CASSNQGETQYF.

The chain carries TRBV23-1 and TRBJ1-1; tentative D call: TRBD1 (5 bases). Being an ORF, TRBV23-1 has a function that is uncertain. The CDR3 contains 16 residues. The V end was cut by 4 bases, the J end by 1 base, with 16 bases between. The CDR3 DNA reads as TGCGCCAGCAGTCCAAATTTACAGGAGAGGAACACTGAAGCTTTCTTT. The encoded protein is CASSPNLQERNTEAFF.

This clone was seen a handful of times. This chain links TRBV2 with TRBJ2-7; no definite D call. CDR1 and CDR2 (germline): SNHLY, FYNNEI. The length of the CDR3 is 13 residues. The V and J ends lost 2 bases and 4 bases respectively, with 9 bases between them. CDR3 region: CASSEREGYEQYF. DNA for the CDR3: TGTGCCAGCAGTGAACGAGAAGGGTACGAGCAGTACTTC.

J is TRBJ2-7 and V is TRBV6-6, with 10 bases identical to TRBD1. Germline V gives CDR1 MNHNY, CDR2 SVGAGI (reference sequence). V was pared by 10 bases and J by 3 bases, with 6 bases of the junction left unmatched. The CDR3 covers 13 residues. The CDR3 sequence: CATQRDRGYEQYF. The CDR3, as DNA: TGTGCCACCCAACGGGACAGGGGCTACGAGCAGTACTTC.

This chain connects TRBV29-1 to TRBJ1-5; D is unclear. With 4 bases removed from V and 3 bases from J, the gap between germline ends came to 10 bases. The CDR3 is made up of 13 amino acids. Germline CDR1 and CDR2: SQVTM and ANQGSEA. The CDR3 protein is CSVGLDPNQPQHF. The CDR3 region has the DNA TGCAGCGTTGGCTTGGATCCCAATCAGCCCCAGCATTTT. Supplemented by reference TRBV29-1 and TRBJ1-5, the full variable domain reads SAVISQKPSRDICQRGTSLTIQCQVDSQVTMMFWYRQQPGQSLTLIATANQGSEATYESGFVIDKFPISRPNLTFSTLTVSNMSPEDSSIYLCSVGLDPNQPQHFGDGTRLSIL.

The chain recombines TRBV7-9 with TRBJ1-1; the D is unclear. This CDR3 comprises 13 residues. Trimming stripped 5 bases from V and 0 bases from J, with 7 bases between. CDR1 and CDR2 (germline): SEHNR, FQNEAQ (reference sequence). CDR3 region: CASSNPLNTEAFF. The CDR3 nucleotides are TGTGCCAGCAGCAACCCGTTGAACACTGAAGCTTTCTTT.

This chain links TRBV5-1 with TRBJ2-5; 7 bases match TRBD2. In germline, CDR1 is SGHRS, CDR2 YFSETQ. The ends lost 4 bases at V and 1 base at J; junction bases unmatched: 4. There are 14 residues in the CDR3. For the CDR3, the DNA is TGCGCCAGCAGCGGGGGGGTCACCCAAGAGACCCAGTACTTC. Amino acid sequence: CASSGGVTQETQYF. Supplemented by reference TRBV5-1 and TRBJ2-5, the full variable domain reads KAGVTQTPRYLIKTRGQQVTLSCSPISGHRSVSWYQQTPGQGLQFLFEYFSETQRNKGNFPGRFSGRQFSNSRSEMNVSTLELGDSALYLCASSGGVTQETQYFGPGTRLLVL.

CDR3 protein: CASSSRTASQNIQYF. DNA for the CDR3: TGCGCCAGCAGCTCCAGGACAGCTAGTCAAAACATTCAGTACTTC. The chain links TRBV5-1 to TRBJ2-4, with D possibly being TRBD1 (6 bases). The CDR3 is 15 residues long. The V end lost 3 bases, the J end lost 5 bases, and 15 bases lay between the germline ends. The germline gives CDR1 SGHRS, CDR2 YFSETQ.

V usage is TRBV5-1 and J usage is TRBJ2-5; 14 bases align to TRBD2. In germline, CDR1 is SGHRS, CDR2 YFSETQ. The V and J ends lost 4 bases and 5 bases, in that order; junction bases with no gene match: 7. The CDR3 has 16 residues. DNA for the CDR3: TGCGCCAGCAGCGTCGCCGGGACTAGCGGGGGTGAGACCCAGTACTTC. Amino acid sequence: CASSVAGTSGGETQYF.

V is TRBV6-5 and J is TRBJ2-5, with a weak D call TRBD1 (6 bases). CDR1 MNHEY and CDR2 SVGAGI come from the germline V gene. The CDR3 runs 15 residues. The V and J ends lost 0 bases and 2 bases respectively, with 10 bases between them. CDR3 loop: CASSYSRGRQETQYF. The CDR3, as DNA: TGTGCCAGCAGTTACTCGAGGGGGAGACAAGAGACCCAGTACTTC.

This clone was observed a handful of times. The chain joins TRBV4-2 to TRBJ2-3, with a tentative D call TRBD2 (6 bases). The CDR3 is 16 residues long. CDR1 and CDR2 (germline): LGHNA, YNFKEQ. Trimming pared 8 bases from V and 4 bases from J, leaving 22 bases between. Here the CDR3 DNA reads TGTGCCAGCGGCAAACATAGCGGCCGGGCCGCAGATACGCAGTATTTT. It specifies CASGKHSGRAADTQYF.

This chain connects TRBV29-1 to TRBJ2-1; D is possibly TRBD1 (6 bases). Germline V gene sequence: CDR1 SQVTM, CDR2 ANQGSEA. CDR3 length: 14 residues. V was pared by 6 bases and J by 8 bases, with 20 bases between. The CDR3 DNA is TGCAGCGTCTCCGGGACACCCGCGGACCATGAGCAGTTCTTC. Its protein is CSVSGTPADHEQFF.

The chain combines TRBV4-2 with TRBJ1-2; no clear D. Trimming shortened V by 0 bases and J by 4 bases, and 9 bases separated the two germline ends. In germline, CDR1 is LGHNA, CDR2 YNFKEQ. This CDR3 is built from 14 residues. The CDR3 coding sequence is TGTGCCAGCAGCCAAGATGGCGCCAGCTATGGCTACACCTTC. Residues: CASSQDGASYGYTF.

This chain uses TRBV12-5 with TRBJ1-5; D is possibly TRBD1 (5 bases). The CDR3 consists of 16 residues. Germline CDR1 reads LGHNT; CDR2 reads FRNRAP. Trimming left V 2 bases short and J 1 base short, with 12 bases between. The CDR3 bases are TGTGCTAGTGGTTTGTGGGGGGGACTGAGCAATCAGCCCCAGCATTTT. Residues: CASGLWGGLSNQPQHF.

V and J are TRBV5-1 and TRBJ2-3; no definite D call. Germline lookup yields CDR1 SGHRS and CDR2 YFSETQ. Trimming cost V 4 bases and J 5 bases, with 11 bases left between them. This CDR3 is built from 13 residues. The CDR3 protein is CASSPDRVDTQYF. DNA for the CDR3: TGCGCCAGCAGCCCCGACCGGGTAGATACGCAGTATTTT.

The V call is TRBV6-5, the J call TRBJ2-1; TRBD2 aligns across 10 bases. The CDR3 is made up of 16 amino acids. After removal of 1 base from V and 4 bases from J, the junction contained 4 bases not matched to a gene. The germline gives CDR1 MNHEY, CDR2 SVGAGI. CDR3 amino acids: CASSYLASGGYNEQFF. The CDR3 DNA is TGTGCCAGCAGTTACTTGGCTAGCGGGGGATACAATGAGCAGTTCTTC.

This clone was observed a few times. The rearrangement links TRBV11-2 to TRBJ2-7; D possibly corresponds to TRBD1 (6 bases). V shed 6 bases and J shed 4 bases, with 19 bases lying between them. CDR3 size: 15 residues. Germline V gives CDR1 SGHAT, CDR2 FQNNGV. Here the CDR3 DNA reads TGTGCCAGCAGAAGACCCCGGGACAAGAGATACGAGCAGTACTTC. Protein product: CASRRPRDKRYEQYF.

The rearrangement links TRBV29-1 to TRBJ1-1; D may be TRBD1 (5 bases). CDR1 and CDR2 from the germline V gene are SQVTM and ANQGSEA. The CDR3 runs to 13 residues. The CDR3 loop reads CRSIRGRNTEAFF. In nucleotides, the CDR3 is TGCAGGAGTATTCGGGGCCGGAACACTGAAGCTTTCTTT. Full variable domain (rest looked up from reference TRBV29-1 and TRBJ1-1): SAVISQKPSRDICQRGTSLTIQCQVDSQVTMMFWYRQQPGQSLTLIATANQGSEATYESGFVIDKFPISRPNLTFSTLTVSNMSPEDSSIYLCRSIRGRNTEAFFGQGTRLTVV.

V and J are TRBV19 and TRBJ2-1, with D possibly matching TRBD1 (6 bases). CDR1 is LNHDA and CDR2 is SQIVND in the germline V gene (reference sequence). Trimming pared 5 bases from V and 5 bases from J, leaving 22 bases between. The CDR3 totals 17 residues. CDR3 sequence (DNA): TGTGCCAGTAGTGTCCTCTCAGCTCAGGGGCAAAACAATGAGCAGTTCTTC. Translated, it gives CASSVLSAQGQNNEQFF.

This clone came up once. The V gene is TRBV30, the J gene TRBJ1-6; D may be TRBD1 (6 bases). This CDR3 spans 14 amino acids. Germline V CDR1 and CDR2: GTSNPN, SVGIG (reference sequence). Trimming took off 4 bases at V and 8 bases at J, with 15 bases between the two ends. CDR3 coding DNA: TGTGCCTGGAAGGGGGTGAGGTGGGATTCACCCCTCCACTTT. It codes for CAWKGVRWDSPLHF. The variable domain in full, with the rest retrieved from reference TRBV30 and TRBJ1-6, is SQTIHQWPATLVQPVGSPLSLECTVEGTSNPNLYWYRQAAGRGLQLLFYSVGIGQISSEVPQNLSASRPQDRQFILSSKKLLLSDSGFYLCAWKGVRWDSPLHFGNGTRLTVT.

This chain uses TRBV6-5 with TRBJ2-5, with D possibly TRBD1 on 5 matching bases. CDR1 and CDR2 from the germline V gene are MNHEY and SVGAGI. This CDR3 has 16 amino acids. V lost 2 bases to trimming and J lost 4 bases, with 17 bases between them. This chain's CDR3 is CASSYGHRWGGETQYF. The CDR3 nucleotides are TGTGCCAGCAGTTACGGGCACAGGTGGGGTGGAGAGACCCAGTACTTC.

The chain has TRBV9 and TRBJ2-5; D is perhaps TRBD2 (5 bases). The CDR3 runs 17 residues. Germline loops: CDR1 SGDLS, CDR2 YYNGEE. Trimming shortened V by 0 bases and J by 4 bases, and 19 bases separated the two germline ends. The CDR3 sequence is CASSVVGAGVVSETQYF. CDR3 coding DNA: TGTGCCAGCAGCGTAGTAGGTGCCGGGGTCGTCTCAGAGACCCAGTACTTC. Combining the CDR3 with reference TRBV9 and TRBJ2-5 gives the whole variable domain DSGVTQTPKHLITATGQRVTLRCSPRSGDLSVYWYQQSLDQGLQFLIQYYNGEERAKGNILERFSAQQFPDLHSELNLSSLELGDSALYFCASSVVGAGVVSETQYFGPGTRLLVL.

The chain carries TRBV5-1 and TRBJ2-5; D is perhaps TRBD2 (6 bases). This CDR3 region has 13 residues. Per germline, CDR1 SGHRS and CDR2 YFSETQ. Between the trimmed V and J ends, which lost 1 base and 5 bases, there was a span of 9 bases. CDR3 loop: CASSLSGRETQYF. CDR3 DNA sequence: TGCGCCAGCAGCTTGTCAGGGAGGGAGACCCAGTACTTC. The full variable domain, rest sourced from reference TRBV5-1 and TRBJ2-5, is KAGVTQTPRYLIKTRGQQVTLSCSPISGHRSVSWYQQTPGQGLQFLFEYFSETQRNKGNFPGRFSGRQFSNSRSEMNVSTLELGDSALYLCASSLSGRETQYFGPGTRLLVL.

This clone turned up a few times. The chain combines TRBV6-6 with TRBJ1-5; D remains unclear. The germline V gene encodes CDR1 MNHNY and CDR2 SVGAGI (reference sequence). The CDR3 is 13 residues long. V lost 3 bases to trimming and J lost 1 base, with 4 bases between them. CDR3 protein: CASSYGSNQPQHF. In nucleotides, the CDR3 is TGTGCCAGCAGTTATGGAAGCAATCAGCCCCAGCATTTT.

This chain joins TRBV29-1 and TRBJ2-1; maybe TRBD1 (6 bases). Germline lookup yields CDR1 SQVTM and CDR2 ANQGSEA. V was trimmed by 6 bases and J by 5 bases, leaving 11 bases between them. The CDR3 has 12 residues. CDR3 region: CSVGTRDNEQFF. CDR3 nucleotide sequence: TGCAGCGTAGGGACAAGAGACAATGAGCAGTTCTTC.

The chain recombines TRBV4-1 with TRBJ1-4; no definite D call. The V and J ends lost 0 bases and 6 bases respectively, with 14 bases between them. Germline assignment: CDR1 MGHRA and CDR2 YSYEKL. This CDR3 spans 16 amino acids. The CDR3 region has the DNA TGCGCCAGCAGCCAAGACCCGAGCCAGATTGATGAAAAACTGTTTTTT. It yields the protein CASSQDPSQIDEKLFF.

V usage is TRBV29-1 and J usage is TRBJ2-1; D gene ambiguous. Trimming left V 7 bases short and J 2 bases short, with 6 bases between. Germline V gives CDR1 SQVTM, CDR2 ANQGSEA. The CDR3 extends over 11 amino acids. Here the CDR3 reads CSAEAYNEQFF. DNA for the CDR3: TGCAGCGCCGAAGCCTACAATGAGCAGTTCTTC.